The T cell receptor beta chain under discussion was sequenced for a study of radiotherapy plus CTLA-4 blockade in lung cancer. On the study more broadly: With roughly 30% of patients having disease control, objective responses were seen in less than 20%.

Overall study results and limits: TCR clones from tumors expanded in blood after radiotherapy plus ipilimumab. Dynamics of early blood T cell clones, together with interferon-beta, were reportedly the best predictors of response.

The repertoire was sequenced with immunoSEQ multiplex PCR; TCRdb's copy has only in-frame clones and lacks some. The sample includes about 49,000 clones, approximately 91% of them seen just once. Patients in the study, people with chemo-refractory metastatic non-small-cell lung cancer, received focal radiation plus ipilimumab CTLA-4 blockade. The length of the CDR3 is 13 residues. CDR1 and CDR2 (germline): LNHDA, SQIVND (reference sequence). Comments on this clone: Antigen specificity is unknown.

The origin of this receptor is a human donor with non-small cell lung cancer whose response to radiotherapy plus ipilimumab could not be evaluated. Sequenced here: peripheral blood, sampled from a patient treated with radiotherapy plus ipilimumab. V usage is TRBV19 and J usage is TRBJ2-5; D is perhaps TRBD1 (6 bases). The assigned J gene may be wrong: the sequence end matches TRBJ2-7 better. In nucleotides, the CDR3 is TGTGCCAGTAGTCGGGACACGACCTACGAGCAGTACTTC. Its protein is CASSRDTTYEQYF.